The text below deals with one TCR beta chain. The CDR3 loop spans 13 amino acids. The V segment lost 3 bases and the J segment 1 base; nucleotides outside the gene matches: 0. The V gene's germline CDR1 is DFQATT and CDR2 SNEGSKA (reference sequence). The data stem from a study of blood T cell repertoires in COVID-19. Repertoires were generated with immunoSEQ multiplex PCR, while TCRdb's copy carries only in-frame clones and drops some. The profile shows some 180,000 clones, about 88% of them singletons. The V call is TRBV20-1, the J call TRBJ2-3; 8 nucleotides align to TRBD2. The TCR comes from a man aged 50 to 59 with COVID-19, enrolled during active disease. Sequencing was carried out using peripheral blood. CDR3 coding DNA: TGCAGTGCTAGTAGCGGGGGCACAGATACGCAGTATTTT. Translated: CSASSGGTDTQYF.